These 24 T cell receptor beta chains came from one sample sequenced in a study of shared clonotypes between healthy human individuals. The assay was immunoSEQ multiplex PCR, and TCRdb's table has in-frame clones only and misses some. The sample gives hundreds of thousands of clones, roughly 80% of which show up once; about 12% is in the top ten. Source material: PBMCs. The receptors were sampled from a woman aged 40 to 49 in good health. Some clones in this sample may be carry-over from other donors' samples.

This clone was detected a few times. This rearrangement joins TRBV9 to TRBJ2-1; D may match TRBD1 or TRBD2 (7 bases each). This CDR3 is 16 amino acids long. V gave up 4 bases and J gave up 5 bases, with 19 bases separating them. The germline CDR1 and CDR2 sequences are SGDLS and YYNGEE. CDR3 residues: CASSLGGRGRNNEQFF. The DNA for the CDR3 is TGTGCCAGCAGCCTTGGTGGGAGGGGGCGCAACAATGAGCAGTTCTTC.

The chain carries TRBV23-1 and TRBJ2-7; 7 nucleotides agree with TRBD1. TRBV23-1 is noted as an ORF with a role that remains uncertain. This CDR3 has 13 residues. The CDR3 coding sequence is TGCCCCTCGCCCGGGACAGATACCTACGAGCAGTACTTC. Translation gives CPSPGTDTYEQYF.

This clone has more than one count but fewer than ten. V is TRBV6-5 and J is TRBJ2-1; TRBD2 aligns across 15 bases. Losses at the gene ends were 5 bases for V and 7 bases for J; bases not matched to a gene: 3. In germline, CDR1 is MNHEY, CDR2 SVGAGI. The CDR3 totals 15 residues. The CDR3 DNA follows: TGTGCCAGCAGTCAAGGGACTAGCGGGAGGAATGAGCAGTTCTTC. Translated, it gives CASSQGTSGRNEQFF.

V is TRBV2 and J is TRBJ1-5; 8 nucleotides agree with TRBD1. The V and J ends lost 7 bases and 7 bases, in that order; junction bases with no gene match: 12. This CDR3 region has 15 residues. CDR1 is SNHLY and CDR2 is FYNNEI in the germline V gene. The CDR3 spells CASKSDPGGGQPQHF. The DNA of the CDR3 is TGTGCCAGCAAATCGGACCCAGGGGGCGGGCAGCCCCAGCATTTT.

Only one count was recorded for this clone. CDR3: CASRQGNQPQHF. The CDR3 region has the DNA TGTGCCAGCAGACAGGGCAATCAGCCCCAGCATTTT. V is TRBV6-1 and J is TRBJ1-5; D perhaps matches TRBD1 (5 bases). V was clipped by 6 bases and J by 2 bases, with 5 bases between them. Germline CDR1 is MNHNS and CDR2 is SASEGT. This CDR3 has 12 amino acids.

This chain joins TRBV5-1 and TRBJ2-5; possibly TRBD1 for D (7 bases). The V gene lost 2 bases and the J gene lost 1 base, with 24 bases spanning the gap. The germline V gene has CDR1 SGHRS and CDR2 YFSETQ. This CDR3 has 19 residues. The DNA of the CDR3 is TGCGCCAGCAGCTTAGGAAGGAGCGCGGGACAGAACCTCCAAGAGACCCAGTACTTC. Translated: CASSLGRSAGQNLQETQYF.

The chain combines TRBV2 with TRBJ2-5; the D is unclear. CDR3 length: 12 residues. CDR1 and CDR2 from the germline V gene are SNHLY and FYNNEI. V gave up 6 bases and J gave up 2 bases, with 7 bases separating them. CDR3 protein: CASSPHQETQYF. Written as DNA, the CDR3 is TGTGCCAGCAGCCCACATCAAGAGACCCAGTACTTC.

The chain carries TRBV19 and TRBJ2-3; 9 nucleotides align to TRBD2. In germline, CDR1 is LNHDA, CDR2 SQIVND (reference sequence). There are 14 residues in the CDR3. The V segment lost 10 bases and the J segment 4 bases; nucleotides outside the gene matches: 9. The CDR3 is CATGTSPRADTQYF. Here the CDR3 DNA reads TGTGCCACCGGGACTAGCCCTAGGGCAGATACGCAGTATTTT. Using reference TRBV19 and TRBJ2-3 for the parts outside the CDR3, the full variable domain is DGGITQSPKYLFRKEGQNVTLSCEQNLNHDAMYWYRQDPGQGLRLIYYSQIVNDFQKGDIAEGYSVSREKKESFPLTVTSAQKNPTAFYLCATGTSPRADTQYFGPGTRLTVL.

This clone was counted a single time. CDR3 sequence: CASSSDGSGANVLTF. The CDR3 DNA is TGTGCCAGCAGTTCCGACGGCTCTGGGGCCAACGTCCTGACTTTC. V and J are TRBV28 and TRBJ2-6; D is uncertain. CDR3 length: 15 amino acids. CDR1 MDHEN and CDR2 SYDVKM come from the germline V gene. Trimming removed 4 bases from V and 0 bases from J, with 7 bases in between.

The rearrangement links TRBV7-2 to TRBJ2-7; 10 nucleotides agree with TRBD2. The CDR3 totals 18 residues. Germline V gives CDR1 SGHTA, CDR2 FQGNSA. With V trimmed by 4 bases and J by 2 bases, 14 bases remained unmatched. The CDR3 here is CASSWRGATSGQTYEQYF. The CDR3 DNA reads as TGTGCCAGCAGCTGGAGGGGGGCGACTAGCGGGCAGACCTACGAGCAGTACTTC. Using reference TRBV7-2 and TRBJ2-7 for the parts outside the CDR3, the full variable domain is GAGVSQSPSNKVTEKGKDVELRCDPISGHTALYWYRQSLGQGLEFLIYFQGNSAPDKSGLPSDRFSAERTGGSVSTLTIQRTQQEDSAVYLCASSWRGATSGQTYEQYFGPGTRLTVT.

The CDR3 DNA follows: TGTGCCAGCAGCGTAGGAGCTATTTTAGATACGCAGTATTTT. This codes for CASSVGAILDTQYF. This chain uses TRBV9 with TRBJ2-3, with D uncertain. Germline CDR1 reads SGDLS; CDR2 reads YYNGEE. V was shortened by 0 bases and J by 5 bases, with 10 bases between the two germline ends. CDR3 size: 14 residues.

The genes are TRBV7-6 and TRBJ2-2, with no clear D. The CDR3 extends over 14 amino acids. V lost 3 bases to trimming and J lost 5 bases, with 10 bases between them. The V gene's germline CDR1 is SGHVS and CDR2 FNYEAQ. CDR3 coding DNA: TGTGCCAGCAGCTTTTATGTAGGGACCGGGGAGCTGTTTTTT. It encodes CASSFYVGTGELFF.

The chain recombines TRBV2 with TRBJ2-5; D is tentatively TRBD1 or TRBD2 (5 bases each). The DNA end is a closer match to TRBJ2-7, so the J assignment may be wrong. Germline V lookup: CDR1 SNHLY, CDR2 FYNNEI. This CDR3 is 15 amino acids long. The CDR3 protein is CASRPGREPTYEQYF. In DNA, the CDR3 is TGTGCCAGCAGACCAGGGAGAGAACCAACCTACGAGCAGTACTTC.

This clone was found once. This chain uses TRBV6-5 with TRBJ2-1; D possibly corresponds to TRBD2 (6 bases). Germline CDR1 and CDR2: MNHEY and SVGAGI. The CDR3 loop spans 13 amino acids. V lost 4 bases, J lost 8 bases, and 12 bases lay in between. The CDR3 loop reads CASSWRERDEQFF. CDR3 nucleotide sequence: TGTGCCAGCAGTTGGCGGGAACGCGATGAGCAGTTCTTC.

The chain uses TRBV4-1 and TRBJ2-3, with D perhaps TRBD1 (6 bases). Germline CDR1 is MGHRA and CDR2 is YSYEKL. V was trimmed by 4 bases and J by 2 bases, leaving 10 bases between them. This CDR3 region has 14 residues. CDR3 in DNA: TGCGCCAGCAGCCTTCGGACAGTCACAGATACGCAGTATTTT. Its protein product is CASSLRTVTDTQYF.

The chain uses TRBV7-9 and TRBJ2-5, with TRBD2 identical over 12 bases. J was trimmed by 5 bases and V by 5 bases; bases with no gene match: 6. The CDR3 is made up of 15 amino acids. The germline V gene has CDR1 SEHNR and CDR2 FQNEAQ (reference sequence). CDR3 region: CASSTGLAGWETQYF. The DNA for the CDR3 is TGTGCCAGCAGCACAGGACTAGCGGGGTGGGAGACCCAGTACTTC.

The chain recombines TRBV7-8 with TRBJ1-1; no firm D call. Germline lookup yields CDR1 SGHVS and CDR2 FQNEAQ. V lost 2 bases and J lost 0, with 10 bases in between. The CDR3 spans 15 residues. DNA for the CDR3: TGTGCCAGCAGCTTACACGGACGATTGAACACTGAAGCTTTCTTT. Its protein is CASSLHGRLNTEAFF.

The chain is built from TRBV4-3 and TRBJ2-7; 7 bases match TRBD2. CDR1 and CDR2 from the germline V gene are LGHNA and YSLEER. With 0 bases clipped from V and 1 base from J, the junction kept 12 bases outside the gene matches. CDR3 length: 18 amino acids. The CDR3 protein is CASSQEASGPTWSYEQYF. DNA of the CDR3: TGCGCCAGCAGCCAAGAAGCTAGCGGTCCTACGTGGTCCTACGAGCAGTACTTC.

The chain employs TRBV2 and TRBJ2-1; 8 nucleotides agree with TRBD2. After removal of 1 base from V and 6 bases from J, the junction contained 5 bases not matched to a gene. Germline V gives CDR1 SNHLY, CDR2 FYNNEI. CDR3 length: 15 residues. The CDR3 nucleotides read TGTGCCAGCAGTGAAGAACTAGCGGAGTTCAATGAGCAGTTCTTC. It yields the protein CASSEELAEFNEQFF.

This clone has only one observation. The CDR3 bases are TGTGCCAGCAGCCCGGAGGGGAGGGCAGAAGAGACCCAGTACTTC. It is translated as CASSPEGRAEETQYF. The rearrangement joins TRBV11-3 to TRBJ2-5; 7 positions match TRBD2. Germline lookup yields CDR1 SGHNT and CDR2 YENEEA. The ends lost 5 bases at V and 3 bases at J; junction bases unmatched: 9. This CDR3 has 15 amino acids. Variable domain in full (rest from reference TRBV11-3 and TRBJ2-5): EAGVVQSPRYKIIEKKQPVAFWCNPISGHNTLYWYLQNLGQGPELLIRYENEEAVDDSQLPKDRFSAERLKGVDSTLKIQPAELGDSAVYLCASSPEGRAEETQYFGPGTRLLVL.

The rearrangement uses TRBV4-1 and TRBJ2-5; 13 bases align to TRBD2. TRBJ2-7 matches the DNA end more closely, so the J call is doubtful. The CDR3 is made up of 17 amino acids. The germline V gene has CDR1 MGHRA and CDR2 YSYEKL. CDR3 DNA: TGCGCCAGCAGCCAAGGGCGGACTAGCGGGAGAGGGTACGAGCAGTACTTC. Translation gives CASSQGRTSGRGYEQYF.

The V gene is TRBV10-3, the J gene TRBJ2-1; D remains unclear. The germline gives CDR1 ENHRY, CDR2 SYGVKD. The V and J ends lost 0 bases and 9 bases respectively, with 9 bases between them. The CDR3 runs 13 residues. The CDR3 protein is CAISESARREQFF. The DNA for the CDR3 is TGTGCCATCAGTGAGTCGGCCCGGCGTGAGCAGTTCTTC.

This chain connects TRBV5-4 to TRBJ1-5; 7 bases are a match to TRBD1. Looked up from germline, CDR1 is SGHNT and CDR2 is YYREEE (reference sequence). V was clipped by 3 bases and J by 3 bases; unmatched bases: 3. The CDR3 runs to 14 residues. The CDR3 here is CASSSGQNNQPQHF. The DNA for the CDR3 is TGTGCCAGCAGCTCGGGACAGAACAATCAGCCCCAGCATTTT.

Comment on this clone: The sample has other DNA sequences that encode this CDR3 too. The chain combines TRBV5-1 with TRBJ2-2, with TRBD1 as a possible D gene (5 bases). V shed 2 bases and J shed 4 bases, with 6 bases lying between them. This CDR3 contains 13 residues. Germline-derived CDR1 and CDR2 are SGHRS and YFSETQ. For the CDR3, the DNA is TGCGCCAGCAGCTTAGGGGTCACCGGGGAGCTGTTTTTT. Its translation is CASSLGVTGELFF.